Below, 20 T cell receptor beta chains from the same sample are listed, as sequenced in a study of blood T cell repertoires in COVID-19. The repertoire was sequenced with immunoSEQ multiplex PCR; TCRdb's copy has only in-frame clones and lacks some. Of a few hundred thousand clones listed, 87% are singletons. The sequenced sample consisted of peripheral blood. Source of these receptors: a man aged 18 to 30 with active or convalescent COVID-19.

As to this clone: Within the sample, other DNA sequences also encode this same CDR3. The rearrangement uses TRBV5-1 and TRBJ1-1; D call uncertain. In germline, CDR1 is SGHRS, CDR2 YFSETQ. CDR3 length equals 12 residues. Trimming left V 4 bases short and J 1 base short, with 5 bases between. CDR3 in amino acids: CASSRGNTEAFF. Written as DNA, the CDR3 is TGCGCCAGCAGCCGGGGGAACACTGAAGCTTTCTTT.

In DNA form, the CDR3 reads TGTGCCAGCAGTTTAGCGAGAGTTAGAGGAGCTTTCTTT. It is translated as CASSLARVRGAFF. This rearrangement joins TRBV28 to TRBJ1-1; D call uncertain. The germline V and J ends were trimmed by 2 bases and 10 bases, with 14 bases remaining between them. CDR3 length: 13 amino acids. Germline assignment: CDR1 MDHEN and CDR2 SYDVKM.

The count of this clone is one. The chain recombines TRBV5-6 with TRBJ1-2; TRBD1 aligns across 8 bases. Germline-derived CDR1 and CDR2 are SGHDT and YYEEEE. The CDR3 runs 14 residues. The V segment lost 4 bases and the J segment 5 bases; nucleotides outside the gene matches: 7. CDR3 sequence reads: CASSPGQGLYGYTF. For the CDR3, the DNA is TGTGCCAGCAGCCCTGGACAGGGCTTATATGGCTACACCTTC.

This clone was observed once. This chain's CDR3 is CASSYKDRGGTGELFF. CDR3 coding DNA: TGTGCCAGCAGTTACAAAGACAGGGGCGGCACCGGGGAGCTGTTTTTT. The chain carries TRBV6-6 and TRBJ2-2, with 8 bases fitting TRBD1. V lost 2 bases, J lost 4 bases, and 6 bases stayed unmatched. The CDR3 consists of 16 residues. The V gene's germline CDR1 is MNHNY and CDR2 SVGAGI (reference sequence).

V and J are TRBV19 and TRBJ1-1, with D unresolved. The V gene's germline CDR1 is LNHDA and CDR2 SQIVND (reference sequence). The V end lost 6 bases, the J end lost 1 base, and 12 bases lay between the germline ends. The CDR3 sequence is 14 residues long. The CDR3, as DNA: TGTGCCAGTAGCCATCACCCGGGGAACACTGAAGCTTTCTTT. It codes for CASSHHPGNTEAFF.

V and J are TRBV9 and TRBJ2-1, with 13 bases fitting TRBD2. The CDR3 extends over 15 amino acids. The junction had 7 bases not matched to a gene; V was cut back by 3 bases and J by 10 bases. The germline V gene encodes CDR1 SGDLS and CDR2 YYNGEE. CDR3 residues: CASSASGLAGLEQFF. For the CDR3, the DNA is TGTGCCAGCAGCGCTTCGGGACTAGCGGGACTAGAGCAGTTCTTC.

This clone showed up just once. The rearrangement links TRBV6-5 to TRBJ1-2, with 8 bases lining up with TRBD1. The V segment lost 5 bases and the J segment 4 bases; nucleotides outside the gene matches: 6. The CDR3 has 14 amino acids. Looked up from germline, CDR1 is MNHEY and CDR2 is SVGAGI. This CDR3 is CASSTDRVGYGYTF. CDR3 DNA: TGTGCCAGCAGTACGGACAGGGTTGGCTATGGCTACACCTTC.

This clone was seen just once. The chain is built from TRBV7-6 and TRBJ2-7; D possibly corresponds to TRBD2 (5 bases). The CDR3 loop spans 14 amino acids. Per the germline V gene, CDR1 is SGHVS and CDR2 is FNYEAQ. V lost 5 bases and J lost 3, with 14 bases in between. CDR3 sequence reads: CASSPKGVLYEQYF. CDR3 nucleotide sequence: TGTGCCAGCAGCCCGAAGGGAGTCCTCTACGAGCAGTACTTC.

This clone was seen once. The chain links TRBV5-4 to TRBJ2-3; 7 nucleotides match TRBD1. Germline V CDR1 and CDR2: SGHNT, YYREEE (reference sequence). J lost 4 bases, V lost 2 bases, and 4 bases had no gene match. The CDR3 is made up of 14 amino acids. The CDR3 loop is CASSLTGDADTQYF. CDR3 coding DNA: TGTGCCAGCAGCTTAACAGGGGACGCAGATACGCAGTATTTT.

This sequence joins TRBV6-5 and TRBJ2-1; the match to TRBD2 covers 7 bases. V lost 10 bases and J lost 16; bases outside the gene matches: 16. Germline assignment: CDR1 MNHEY and CDR2 SVGAGI. CDR3 length: 12 amino acids. The CDR3 DNA reads TGTGCCACCAGGTCATCTGCGGGAGCGGGATTCTTC. Its protein is CATRSSAGAGFF.

V and J are TRBV4-1 and TRBJ1-1, with a possible D match to TRBD1 (5 bases). Germline loops: CDR1 MGHRA, CDR2 YSYEKL. Trimming removed 0 bases at V and 11 bases at J, with 25 bases between. The CDR3 contains 17 residues. CDR3 sequence: CASSQEYQGSLRKVAFF. The CDR3 bases are TGCGCCAGCAGCCAAGAATACCAGGGATCTTTACGGAAGGTGGCTTTCTTT.

The DNA for the CDR3 is TGCGCCAGCGGACAGGCAAACACTGAAGCTTTCTTT. It codes for CASGQANTEAFF. The chain recombines TRBV4-1 with TRBJ1-1; 7 bases match TRBD1. Germline lookup yields CDR1 MGHRA and CDR2 YSYEKL. The CDR3 runs to 12 residues. V gave up 8 bases and J gave up 2 bases; unmatched junction bases: 2.

The chain joins TRBV4-1 to TRBJ1-4; D is perhaps TRBD1 (5 bases). Germline V lookup: CDR1 MGHRA, CDR2 YSYEKL. V lost 5 bases and J 0 bases, leaving 7 bases between the germline ends. This CDR3 has 14 residues. The CDR3 nucleotides are TGCGCCAGCAGCTTCAGGGCAACTAATGAAAAACTGTTTTTT. Protein: CASSFRATNEKLFF.

The J gene is TRBJ2-1, the V gene TRBV15; TRBD2 agrees at 11 bases. With 0 bases clipped from V and 5 bases from J, the junction kept 6 bases outside the gene matches. Germline CDR1 and CDR2: LNHNV and YYDKDF (reference sequence). This CDR3 has 17 residues. The CDR3 is CATSRDNSGGAHNEQFF. CDR3 DNA sequence: TGTGCCACCAGCAGAGACAATAGCGGGGGGGCCCACAATGAGCAGTTCTTC. The whole variable domain, remainder taken from reference TRBV15 and TRBJ2-1, is DAMVIQNPRYQVTQFGKPVTLSCSQTLNHNVMYWYQQKSSQAPKLLFHYYDKDFNNEADTPDNFQSRRPNTSFCFLDIRSPGLGDTAMYLCATSRDNSGGAHNEQFFGPGTRLTVL.

The CDR3 loop reads CASRPFERGPPDTQYF. CDR3 DNA: TGTGCCAGCAGACCTTTTGAGCGGGGGCCACCAGATACGCAGTATTTT. The chain has TRBV7-2 and TRBJ2-3; TRBD2 aligns across 8 bases. The CDR3 covers 16 residues. Trimming at V came to 6 bases and at J to 4 bases, leaving 12 bases not matched to a gene. Germline V gene lookup returns CDR1 SGHTA and CDR2 FQGNSA. Looking up the rest from reference TRBV7-2 and TRBJ2-3 gives the full variable domain: GAGVSQSPSNKVTEKGKDVELRCDPISGHTALYWYRQSLGQGLEFLIYFQGNSAPDKSGLPSDRFSAERTGGSVSTLTIQRTQQEDSAVYLCASRPFERGPPDTQYFGPGTRLTVL.

The J gene is TRBJ2-1, the V gene TRBV27, with 9 bases matching TRBD2. V shed 3 bases and J 6 bases; nucleotides not matched to a gene: 18. Germline V gene sequence: CDR1 MNHEY, CDR2 SMNVEV (reference sequence). There are 19 residues in the CDR3. CDR3 DNA: TGTGCCAGCAGTTTGGTGCCCACCTGGATAGCGGGGGCCTCCAATGAGCAGTTCTTC. Amino acids: CASSLVPTWIAGASNEQFF.

The count of this clone is one. This chain uses TRBV24-1 with TRBJ2-1; 7 bases fit TRBD1. Germline V gives CDR1 KGHDR, CDR2 SFDVKD. The V segment lost 5 bases and the J segment 9 bases; nucleotides outside the gene matches: 3. The CDR3 consists of 12 residues. The CDR3 sequence: CATSAAGGEQFF. In nucleotides, the CDR3 is TGTGCCACCAGTGCGGCAGGGGGTGAGCAGTTCTTC.

The chain's CDR3 is CASSLGGSGNTIYF. The CDR3 bases are TGTGCCAGCAGTTTAGGGGGCTCTGGAAACACCATATATTTT. This chain uses TRBV6-5 with TRBJ1-3; maybe TRBD1 (6 bases). The CDR3 has 14 amino acids. Germline V CDR1 and CDR2: MNHEY, SVGAGI. V was clipped by 4 bases and J by 0 bases, with 7 bases between them.

This clone appeared a few times. DNA of the CDR3: TGTGCCAGCAGCTTAGCCCAGGGGAACGCAGATACGCAGTATTTT. It translates to CASSLAQGNADTQYF. The rearrangement uses TRBV7-2 and TRBJ2-3, with D possibly matching TRBD1 (6 bases). The CDR3 totals 15 residues. The germline CDR1 and CDR2 sequences are SGHTA and FQGNSA. V gave up 0 bases and J gave up 4 bases, with 11 bases separating them. Based on the CDR3 plus reference TRBV7-2 and TRBJ2-3, the full variable domain is GAGVSQSPSNKVTEKGKDVELRCDPISGHTALYWYRQSLGQGLEFLIYFQGNSAPDKSGLPSDRFSAERTGGSVSTLTIQRTQQEDSAVYLCASSLAQGNADTQYFGPGTRLTVL.

V and J are TRBV7-9 and TRBJ1-1; 8 bases agree with TRBD1. The length of the CDR3 is 15 residues. The germline V gene encodes CDR1 SEHNR and CDR2 FQNEAQ (reference sequence). V dropped 5 bases and J dropped 0; count of bases not matched to a gene: 5. CDR3 in DNA: TGTGCCAGCAGCGGGACAGGAGTTTTGAACACTGAAGCTTTCTTT. Translating gives CASSGTGVLNTEAFF.